This TCR beta chain was profiled in a study of cytomegalovirus exposure and HLA in healthy donors. General study results and limits: Sequencing depth roughly uniform across donors was assumed in presence/absence analyses. CMV serostatus was the only immune exposure information that was available.

The CDR3 is 16 amino acids. V was shortened by 4 bases and J by 0 bases, with 12 bases between the two germline ends. From germline, CDR1 is MNHNY and CDR2 SVGAGI (reference sequence). In its sample, this clone was seen a few times. Antigen: not known. Primers: 60 Vbeta forward and 13 Jbeta reverse. TCRdb's copy holds only in-frame clones and misses some; the assay was immunoSEQ multiplex PCR. This table holds 150,000 to 200,000 clones, about 81% found once. It was healthy bone marrow donors who served as donors. The sequencing input was PBMCs. This TCR was sampled from a man younger than 35 in good health and CMV-seronegative. The chain employs TRBV6-6 and TRBJ2-2; D remains ambiguous. CDR3 nucleotide sequence: TGTGCCAGCAGTTTTCTCCAGGCCTCGAACACCGGGGAGCTGTTTTTT. Protein: CASSFLQASNTGELFF.